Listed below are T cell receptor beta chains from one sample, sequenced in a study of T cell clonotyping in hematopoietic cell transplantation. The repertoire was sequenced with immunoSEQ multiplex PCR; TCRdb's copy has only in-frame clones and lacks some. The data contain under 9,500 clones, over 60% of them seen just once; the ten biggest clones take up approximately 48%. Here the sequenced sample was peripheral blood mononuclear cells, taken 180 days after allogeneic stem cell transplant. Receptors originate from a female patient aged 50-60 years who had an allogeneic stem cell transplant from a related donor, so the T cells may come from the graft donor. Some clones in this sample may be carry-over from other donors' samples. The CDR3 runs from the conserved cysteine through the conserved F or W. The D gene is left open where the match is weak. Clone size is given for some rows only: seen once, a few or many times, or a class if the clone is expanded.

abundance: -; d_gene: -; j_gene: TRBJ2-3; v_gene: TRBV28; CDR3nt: TGTGCCAGCAGTTTAGACCGACCCAGCACAGATACGCAGTATTTT; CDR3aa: CASSLDRPSTDTQYF
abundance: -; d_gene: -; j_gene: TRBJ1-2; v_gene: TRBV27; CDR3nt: TGTGCCAGCAGTCGTTCCGGGACAACCAATGGCTACACCTTC; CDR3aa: CASSRSGTTNGYTF
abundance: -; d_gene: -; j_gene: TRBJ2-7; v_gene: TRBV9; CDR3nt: TGTGCCAGCAGCGTAGAGGGGTGGTCCCACGAGCAGTACTTC; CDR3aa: CASSVEGWSHEQYF
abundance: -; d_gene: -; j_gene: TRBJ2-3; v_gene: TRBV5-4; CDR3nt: TGTGCCAGCAGCTCCGGGTCCGTCACAGATACGCAGTATTTT; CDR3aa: CASSSGSVTDTQYF
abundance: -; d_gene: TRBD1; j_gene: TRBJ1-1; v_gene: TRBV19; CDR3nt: TGTGCCACCTCAGTAGGACAGGGGGCCCTGAACACTGAAGCTTTCTTT; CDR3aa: CATSVGQGALNTEAFF
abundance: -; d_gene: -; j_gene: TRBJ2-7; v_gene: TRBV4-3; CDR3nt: TGCGCCAGCAGCCCCGGGCAGGTGGGGCTGTACGAGCAGTACTTC; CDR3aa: CASSPGQVGLYEQYF
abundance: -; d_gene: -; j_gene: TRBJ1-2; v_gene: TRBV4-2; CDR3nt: TGTGCCAGCAGCCAGGACAGTTCTGATCGCTATGGCTACACCTTC; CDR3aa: CASSQDSSDRYGYTF
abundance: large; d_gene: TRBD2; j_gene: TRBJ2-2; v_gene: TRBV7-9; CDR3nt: TGTGCCAGCAGGAAACTAGCGGGGGGGCCCGGCACCGGGGAGCTGTTTTTT; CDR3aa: CASRKLAGGPGTGELFF
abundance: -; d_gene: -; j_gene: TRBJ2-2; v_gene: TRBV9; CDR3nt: TGTGCCAGCAGCGTAGGGGGGGGGCTCTACACCGGGGAGCTGTTTTTT; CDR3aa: CASSVGGGLYTGELFF
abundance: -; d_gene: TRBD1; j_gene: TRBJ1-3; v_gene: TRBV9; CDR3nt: TGTGCCAGCAGCGCAGGCAGGACAGGGTCAACTGGAAACACCATATATTTT; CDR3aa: CASSAGRTGSTGNTIYF
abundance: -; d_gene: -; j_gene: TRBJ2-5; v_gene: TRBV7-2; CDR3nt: TGTGCCAGCAGCCCATACAGGGCGATTCAAGAGACCCAGTACTTC; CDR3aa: CASSPYRAIQETQYF
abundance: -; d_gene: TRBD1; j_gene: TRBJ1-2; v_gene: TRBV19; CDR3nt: TGTGCCAGTAGTCCCCGGGACAGCTACTATGGCTACACCTTC; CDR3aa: CASSPRDSYYGYTF
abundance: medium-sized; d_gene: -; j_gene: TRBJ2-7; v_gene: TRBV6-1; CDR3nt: TGTGCCAGCAGTGTCACACAGGGTGCACCGTCCTACGAGCAGTACTTC; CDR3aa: CASSVTQGAPSYEQYF
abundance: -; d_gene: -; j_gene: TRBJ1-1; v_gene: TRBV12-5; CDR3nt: TGTGCTAGTGGTTTGCCAAGGGTGGGACTGAACACTGAAGCTTTCTTT; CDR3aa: CASGLPRVGLNTEAFF
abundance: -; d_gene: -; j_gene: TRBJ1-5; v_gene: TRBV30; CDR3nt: TGTGCCTGGAGTGTAGGTCGGTACAATCAGCCCCAGCATTTT; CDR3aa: CAWSVGRYNQPQHF
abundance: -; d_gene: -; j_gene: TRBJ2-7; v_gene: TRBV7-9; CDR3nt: TGTGCCAGCAGCGAGGACGGGGTTGGGGAGCAGTACTTC; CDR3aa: CASSEDGVGEQYF
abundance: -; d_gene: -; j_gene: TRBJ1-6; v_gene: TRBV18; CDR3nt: TGTGCCAGCTCACCCGAGAGGTGGGGCTCACCCCTCCACTTT; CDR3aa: CASSPERWGSPLHF
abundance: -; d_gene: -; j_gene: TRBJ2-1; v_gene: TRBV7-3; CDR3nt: TGTGCCAGCAGCTTAACGTTAGGGCTGGGTAATGAGCAGTTCTTC; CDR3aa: CASSLTLGLGNEQFF
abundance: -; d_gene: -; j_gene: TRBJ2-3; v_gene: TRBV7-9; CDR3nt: TGTGCCAGTTCAAGATGGGATACGCAGTATTTT; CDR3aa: CASSRWDTQYF
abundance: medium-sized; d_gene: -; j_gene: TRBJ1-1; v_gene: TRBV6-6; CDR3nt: TGTGCCAGCAGCTTTTACACTGAAGCTTTCTTT; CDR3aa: CASSFYTEAFF
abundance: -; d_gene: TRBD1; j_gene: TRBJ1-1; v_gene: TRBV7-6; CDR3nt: TGTGCCAGCAGCTTAGAAGGGGGCCTCACTGAAGCTTTCTTT; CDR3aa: CASSLEGGLTEAFF
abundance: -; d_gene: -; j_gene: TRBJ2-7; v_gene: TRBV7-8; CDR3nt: TGTGCCAGCAGCTTAGCCGGGACGAGAGCCCACGAGCAGTACTTC; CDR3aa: CASSLAGTRAHEQYF
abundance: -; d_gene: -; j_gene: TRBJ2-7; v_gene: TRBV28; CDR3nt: TGTGCCAGCAGTTTACCAGGTAGAGGCTACGAGCAGTACTTC; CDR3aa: CASSLPGRGYEQYF
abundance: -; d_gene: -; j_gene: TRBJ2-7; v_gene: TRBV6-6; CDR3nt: TGTGCCAGCAGTTACGCGGCGGTCGGAAACTACGAGCAGTACTTC; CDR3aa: CASSYAAVGNYEQYF
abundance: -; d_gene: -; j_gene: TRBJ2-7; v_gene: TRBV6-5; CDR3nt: TGTGCCAGCAGTTATGAAGGCGAGCAGTACTTC; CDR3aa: CASSYEGEQYF
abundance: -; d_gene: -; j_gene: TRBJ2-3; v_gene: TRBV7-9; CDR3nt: TGTGCCAGCACCCAGGGCGGAGCAGATACGCAGTATTTT; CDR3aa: CASTQGGADTQYF
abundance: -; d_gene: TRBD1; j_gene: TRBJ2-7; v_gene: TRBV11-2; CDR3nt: TGTGCCAGCAGCTTAAGAGGGACAGGGGACGACCCCTACGAGCAGTACTTC; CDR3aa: CASSLRGTGDDPYEQYF
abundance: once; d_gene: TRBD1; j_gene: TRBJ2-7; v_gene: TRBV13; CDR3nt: TGTGCCAGCAGTACCGGGACAGGCAAGTCCTACGAGCAGTACTTC; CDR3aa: CASSTGTGKSYEQYF
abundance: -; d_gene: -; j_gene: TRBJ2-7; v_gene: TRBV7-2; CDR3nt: TGTGCCAGCAGCTTAGTTAGCGGGCGGGGGCGGGACGAGCAGTACTTC; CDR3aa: CASSLVSGRGRDEQYF
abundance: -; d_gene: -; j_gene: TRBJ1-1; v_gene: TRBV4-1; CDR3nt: TGCGCCAGCAGCCAAGTTTTCAGGAGCTTCCCAGTAGCTTTCTTT; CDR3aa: CASSQVFRSFPVAFF
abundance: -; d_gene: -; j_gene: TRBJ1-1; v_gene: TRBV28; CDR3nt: TGTGCCAGCAGTTTAGGACCGGACACTGAAGCTTTCTTT; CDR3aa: CASSLGPDTEAFF
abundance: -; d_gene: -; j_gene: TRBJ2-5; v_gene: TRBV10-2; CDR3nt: TGCGCCAGCAGCGTAAGGGAGACCCAGTACTTC; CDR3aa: CASSVRETQYF
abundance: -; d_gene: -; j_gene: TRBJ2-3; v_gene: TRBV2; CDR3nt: TGTGCCAGCAGTCCAGGACAGAGCACAGATACGCAGTATTTT; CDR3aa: CASSPGQSTDTQYF
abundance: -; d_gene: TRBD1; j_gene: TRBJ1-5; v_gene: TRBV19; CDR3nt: TGTGCCAGTAGTCTGCTCGGCGGGACAGGGGGGCCTTGGCAGCCCCAGCATTTT; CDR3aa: CASSLLGGTGGPWQPQHF
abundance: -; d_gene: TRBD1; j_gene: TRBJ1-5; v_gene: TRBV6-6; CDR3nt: TGTGCCAGCAGTCGTCCAGACAGGGGTAATCAGCCCCAGCATTTT; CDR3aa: CASSRPDRGNQPQHF
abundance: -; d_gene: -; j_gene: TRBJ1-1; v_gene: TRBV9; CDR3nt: TGTGCCAGCAGCTCCCAGGTCGGGCAGGTGAACACTGAAGCTTTCTTT; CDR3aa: CASSSQVGQVNTEAFF
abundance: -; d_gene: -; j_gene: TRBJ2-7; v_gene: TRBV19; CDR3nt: TGTGCCAGTAGTATCGGGTCTAGTGTGAGCTCCTACGAGCAGTACTTC; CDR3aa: CASSIGSSVSSYEQYF